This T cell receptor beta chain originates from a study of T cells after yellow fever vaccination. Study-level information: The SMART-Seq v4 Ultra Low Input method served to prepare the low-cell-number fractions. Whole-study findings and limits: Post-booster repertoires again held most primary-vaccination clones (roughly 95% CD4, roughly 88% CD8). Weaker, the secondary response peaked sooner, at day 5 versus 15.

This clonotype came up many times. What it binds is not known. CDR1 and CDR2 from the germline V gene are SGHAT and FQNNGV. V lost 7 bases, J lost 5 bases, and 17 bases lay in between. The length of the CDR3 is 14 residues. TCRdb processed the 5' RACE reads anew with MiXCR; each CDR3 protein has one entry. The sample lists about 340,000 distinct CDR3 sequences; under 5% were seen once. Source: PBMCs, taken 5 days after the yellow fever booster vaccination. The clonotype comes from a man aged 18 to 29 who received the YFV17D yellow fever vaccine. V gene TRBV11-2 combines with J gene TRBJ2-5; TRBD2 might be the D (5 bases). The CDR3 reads CASTDLRGWETQYF. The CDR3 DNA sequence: TGTGCCAGCACCGACCTACGGGGTTGGGAGACCCAGTACTTC.